Sequencing of this T cell receptor beta chain was carried out in a study of control samples from healthy donors and cancer patients. Profiled with immunoSEQ multiplex PCR; TCRdb holds only in-frame clones, not every one. In the table there are some 120,000 clones, approximately 92% of which are singletons. The CDR3 spans 15 residues. CDR1 and CDR2 (germline): LNHDA, SQIVND (reference sequence). The V gene lost 7 bases and the J gene lost 6 bases, with 19 bases spanning the gap. This TCR was sampled from a woman aged 50 to 60 with colorectal cancer. V usage is TRBV19 and J usage is TRBJ1-5, with a weak D call TRBD1 (5 bases). Sequenced input: PBMCs. This chain's CDR3 is CASTTGRELGQPQHF. Written as DNA, the CDR3 is TGTGCCAGTACCACAGGCAGGGAGTTAGGTCAGCCCCAGCATTTT.